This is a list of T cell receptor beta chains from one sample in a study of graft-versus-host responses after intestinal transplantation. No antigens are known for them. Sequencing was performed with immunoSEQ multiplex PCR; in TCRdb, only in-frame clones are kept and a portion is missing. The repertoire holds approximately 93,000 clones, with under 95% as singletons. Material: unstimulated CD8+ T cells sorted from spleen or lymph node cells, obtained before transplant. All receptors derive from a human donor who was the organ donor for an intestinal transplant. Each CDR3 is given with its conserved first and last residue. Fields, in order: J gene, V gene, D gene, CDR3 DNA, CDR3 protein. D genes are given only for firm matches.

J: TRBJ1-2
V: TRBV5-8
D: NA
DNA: TGTGCCAGCAGCTTGCTCGGCAGGAACTATGGCTACACCTTC
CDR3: CASSLLGRNYGYTF

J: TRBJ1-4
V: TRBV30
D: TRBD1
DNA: TGTGCCTGCGCCGGGACAGGGGGTAATAATCGGAATGAAAAACTGTTTTTT
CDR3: CACAGTGGNNRNEKLFF

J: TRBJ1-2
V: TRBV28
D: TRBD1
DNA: TGTGCCAGCAGTTCCGTGGGGGACAGCTATGGCTACACCTTC
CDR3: CASSSVGDSYGYTF

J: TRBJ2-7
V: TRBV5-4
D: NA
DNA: TGTGCCAGCAGCTTGGCCCGGAACACGGGAGAGTCCTACGAGCAGTACTTC
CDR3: CASSLARNTGESYEQYF

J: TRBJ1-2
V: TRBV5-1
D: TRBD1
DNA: TGCGCCAGCTTTGATCCGGCCCCGAACACAGGGGTGGGCTATGGCTACACCTTC
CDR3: CASFDPAPNTGVGYGYTF

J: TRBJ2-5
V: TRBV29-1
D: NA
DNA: TGCAGCGTCGGGATTTACGGACCAAAGGAAGAGACCCAGTACTTC
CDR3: CSVGIYGPKEETQYF

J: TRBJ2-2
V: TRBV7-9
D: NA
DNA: TGTGCCAGCAGCCCCTCCCCGACTACAGGGAAGAACACCGGGGAGCTGTTTTTT
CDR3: CASSPSPTTGKNTGELFF

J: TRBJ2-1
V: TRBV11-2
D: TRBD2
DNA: TGTGCCAGCAGCTTAACCGGGGGGGGACTCAATGAGCAGTTCTTC
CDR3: CASSLTGGGLNEQFF

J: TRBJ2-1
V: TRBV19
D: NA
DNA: TGTGCCAGTAGTCCTTCCCCCCCAGGGACATTCTACAATGAGCAGTTCTTC
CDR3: CASSPSPPGTFYNEQFF

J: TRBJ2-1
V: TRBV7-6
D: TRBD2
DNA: TGTGCCAGCAGCATGGGACTAGCGGAGTACAATGAGCAGTTCTTC
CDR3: CASSMGLAEYNEQFF

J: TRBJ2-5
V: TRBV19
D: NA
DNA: TGTGCCAGTAGTATCAGGACTAACCAGGAGTACCAAGAGACCCAGTACTTC
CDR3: CASSIRTNQEYQETQYF

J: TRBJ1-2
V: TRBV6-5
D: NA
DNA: TGTGCCAGCAATTCTTACGCGGGTGGCTACACCTTC
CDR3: CASNSYAGGYTF

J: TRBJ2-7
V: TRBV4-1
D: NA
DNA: TGCGCCAGCAGCCAAGTTACGGGAGCGTGGTACGAGCAGTACTTC
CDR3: CASSQVTGAWYEQYF

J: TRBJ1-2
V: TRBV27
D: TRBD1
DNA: TGTGCCAGCATGAGGAGATACGGGACAGCCAAAAACTATGGCTACACCTTC
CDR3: CASMRRYGTAKNYGYTF